Below, 9 T cell receptor beta chains from the same sample are listed, as sequenced in a study of CD4+ T cells in melanoma. Measured with immunoSEQ multiplex PCR; TCRdb has only the in-frame clones, and not every one. Here the sample spans roughly 50,000 clones, 85% to 90% being singletons. The material sequenced was peripheral blood. The receptors come from a human donor with melanoma.

The CDR3 DNA reads as TGTGCCAGCAGTTTATCCGACAGATACAATGAGCAGTTCTTC. As protein: CASSLSDRYNEQFF. V usage is TRBV27 and J usage is TRBJ2-1, with a weak D call TRBD1 (5 bases). CDR3 length: 14 amino acids. Germline values: CDR1 MNHEY, CDR2 SMNVEV (reference sequence). V was trimmed by 0 bases and J by 4 bases, leaving 7 bases between them.

This chain connects TRBV5-4 to TRBJ2-6; possible D gene TRBD1, 5 bases. In germline, CDR1 is SGHNT, CDR2 YYREEE (reference sequence). With 4 bases removed from V and 0 bases from J, the gap between germline ends came to 8 bases. This CDR3 is 15 amino acids long. Here the CDR3 reads CASSIDSSGANVLTF. CDR3 sequence (DNA): TGTGCCAGCAGCATCGACAGCTCTGGGGCCAACGTCCTGACTTTC.

The chain couples TRBV9 to TRBJ2-3; 16 bases align to TRBD2. V was clipped by 3 bases and J by 2 bases; unmatched bases: 6. Germline assignment: CDR1 SGDLS and CDR2 YYNGEE. The CDR3 loop spans 18 amino acids. In DNA, the CDR3 is TGTGCCAGCAGCGGACCGGGACTAGCGGGGGGGTCCACAGATACGCAGTATTTT. As protein: CASSGPGLAGGSTDTQYF. Combining the CDR3 with reference TRBV9 and TRBJ2-3 gives the whole variable domain DSGVTQTPKHLITATGQRVTLRCSPRSGDLSVYWYQQSLDQGLQFLIQYYNGEERAKGNILERFSAQQFPDLHSELNLSSLELGDSALYFCASSGPGLAGGSTDTQYFGPGTRLTVL.

The chain carries TRBV28 and TRBJ2-5; 9 bases line up with TRBD2. The CDR3 covers 15 residues. The V segment lost 3 bases and the J segment 2 bases; nucleotides outside the gene matches: 4. Germline CDR1 and CDR2: MDHEN and SYDVKM. The CDR3 protein is CASSFSSGVQETQYF. The CDR3, as DNA: TGTGCCAGCAGTTTCTCTAGCGGGGTACAAGAGACCCAGTACTTC. Together with reference TRBV28 and TRBJ2-5, the CDR3 gives the full variable domain: DVKVTQSSRYLVKRTGEKVFLECVQDMDHENMFWYRQDPGLGLRLIYFSYDVKMKEKGDIPEGYSVSREKKERFSLILESASTNQTSMYLCASSFSSGVQETQYFGPGTRLLVL.

About this clone: Other nucleotide sequences from this sample produce the same CDR3. The rearrangement links TRBV7-3 to TRBJ1-1; D is ambiguous. The CDR3 consists of 14 residues. V was clipped by 3 bases and J by 1 base, with 9 bases between them. Germline V gene data show CDR1 as SGHTA and CDR2 as FQGTGA. This CDR3 reads CASSLGPGNTEAFF. For the CDR3, the DNA is TGTGCCAGCAGCTTGGGTCCGGGGAACACTGAAGCTTTCTTT.

The gene calls are TRBV7-9 and TRBJ1-6, with a tentative D call TRBD1 (6 bases). The V end lost 7 bases, the J end lost 2 bases, and 9 bases lay between the germline ends. CDR3 length equals 14 residues. Germline V gene lookup returns CDR1 SEHNR and CDR2 FQNEAQ (reference sequence). The CDR3 reads CASTDRTYNSPLHF. CDR3 sequence (DNA): TGTGCCAGCACCGACAGGACCTATAATTCACCCCTCCACTTT.

This clone occurred a few times. This sequence joins TRBV29-1 and TRBJ2-2, with D uncertain. V shed 6 bases and J shed 4 bases, with 9 bases lying between them. Germline lookup yields CDR1 SQVTM and CDR2 ANQGSEA. The CDR3 is 12 amino acids. CDR3 nucleotides: TGCAGCGTCCGTCAGGCCACCGGGGAGCTGTTTTTT. It yields the protein CSVRQATGELFF.

The J gene is TRBJ2-5, the V gene TRBV7-3; D is unclear. The length of the CDR3 is 13 residues. The V gene lost 6 bases and the J gene lost 2 bases, with 10 bases spanning the gap. The germline CDR1 and CDR2 sequences are SGHTA and FQGTGA. This CDR3 is CASSPDPQETQYF. The CDR3 DNA sequence: TGTGCCAGCAGTCCCGATCCTCAAGAGACCCAGTACTTC.

The V gene is TRBV28, the J gene TRBJ2-1; D remains unclear. The CDR3 is 14 residues long. Germline loops: CDR1 MDHEN, CDR2 SYDVKM. V was shortened by 1 base and J by 5 bases, with 9 bases between the two germline ends. The CDR3 is CASSLFQRDNEQFF. Written as DNA, the CDR3 is TGTGCCAGCAGTTTATTTCAAAGGGACAATGAGCAGTTCTTC. Full variable domain (outside the CDR3, taken from reference TRBV28 and TRBJ2-1): DVKVTQSSRYLVKRTGEKVFLECVQDMDHENMFWYRQDPGLGLRLIYFSYDVKMKEKGDIPEGYSVSREKKERFSLILESASTNQTSMYLCASSLFQRDNEQFFGPGTRLTVL.